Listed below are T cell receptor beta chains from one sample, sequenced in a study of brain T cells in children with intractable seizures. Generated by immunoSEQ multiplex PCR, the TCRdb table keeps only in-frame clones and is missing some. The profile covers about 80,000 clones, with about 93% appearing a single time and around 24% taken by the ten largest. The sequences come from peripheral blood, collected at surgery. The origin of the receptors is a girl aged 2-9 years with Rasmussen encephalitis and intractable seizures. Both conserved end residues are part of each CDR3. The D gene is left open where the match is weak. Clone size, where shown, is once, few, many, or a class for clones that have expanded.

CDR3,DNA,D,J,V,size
CATSPRAGIAKNIQYF,TGTGCCACCAGCCCCCGGGCAGGGATAGCCAAAAACATTCAGTACTTC,NA,TRBJ2-4,TRBV15,NA
CASSARQGSTSEQYF,TGTGCCAGCAGCGCGCGACAGGGTTCGACAAGCGAGCAGTACTTC,TRBD1,TRBJ2-7,TRBV13,NA
CASSYMDRLSEQYF,TGTGCCAGCAGTTACATGGACAGGCTCTCCGAGCAGTACTTC,TRBD1,TRBJ2-7,TRBV6-5,NA
CATSDATLHPGLYEQYF,TGTGCCACCAGTGATGCGACATTGCATCCCGGATTATACGAGCAGTACTTC,NA,TRBJ2-7,TRBV24-1,NA
CAWTDGFNQPQHF,TGTGCCTGGACGGACGGCTTCAATCAGCCCCAGCATTTT,NA,TRBJ1-5,TRBV30,NA
CASCARGVSSNQPQHF,TGTGCCAGTTGCGCCCGGGGAGTCTCGAGCAATCAGCCCCAGCATTTT,NA,TRBJ1-5,TRBV19,NA
CASSPGQDYNSPLHF,TGTGCCAGCTCACCGGGACAGGATTATAATTCACCCCTCCACTTT,TRBD1,TRBJ1-6,TRBV18,once
CATSRDSSRTDTQYF,TGTGCCACCAGCAGAGACTCTAGCCGCACAGATACGCAGTATTTT,NA,TRBJ2-3,TRBV15,NA
CASSFSEAPQNEQFF,TGTGCCAGCAGCTTTTCAGAAGCCCCCCAAAATGAGCAGTTCTTC,NA,TRBJ2-1,TRBV7-9,NA
CASSEDIAIRGTEAFF,TGTGCCAGCAGTGAAGACATCGCGATCAGAGGGACTGAAGCTTTCTTT,NA,TRBJ1-1,TRBV25-1,NA
CASSLRGLGQPQHF,TGTGCCAGCAGTCTCCGGGGATTAGGTCAGCCCCAGCATTTT,NA,TRBJ1-5,TRBV2,NA
CSASRDRGRGQPQHF,TGCAGTGCTAGTAGGGACAGGGGGAGGGGTCAGCCCCAGCATTTT,TRBD1,TRBJ1-5,TRBV20-1,NA
CASSPLTGGDRRYTF,TGTGCCAGCTCACCATTAACAGGGGGCGATCGGCGCTACACCTTC,TRBD1,TRBJ1-2,TRBV18,NA
CSVEAVAKPYEQYF,TGCAGCGTTGAAGCAGTGGCCAAGCCCTACGAGCAGTACTTC,NA,TRBJ2-7,TRBV29-1,NA
CASSLMPSGGQETQYF,TGTGCCAGCAGCTTAATGCCTAGCGGGGGACAAGAGACCCAGTACTTC,TRBD2,TRBJ2-5,TRBV7-3,NA
CASSAWTGDNSPLHF,TGTGCCAGCAGCGCCTGGACAGGGGACAATTCACCCCTCCACTTT,TRBD1,TRBJ1-6,TRBV9,few
CASSLGSGGARATEAFF,TGTGCCAGCAGCTTAGGATCTGGGGGAGCCCGAGCCACTGAAGCTTTCTTT,NA,TRBJ1-1,TRBV7-9,NA
CASSLGSWVNQPQHF,TGTGCCAGCAGCTTAGGGTCCTGGGTCAATCAGCCCCAGCATTTT,NA,TRBJ1-5,TRBV7-9,NA
CAWSPDREAFF,TGTGCCTGGAGTCCGGACAGGGAAGCTTTCTTT,TRBD1,TRBJ1-1,TRBV30,NA
CASSLEYRGYGYTF,TGTGCCAGCAGTTTAGAATACAGGGGGTATGGCTACACCTTC,TRBD1,TRBJ1-2,TRBV27,NA
CASSLMDTGELFF,TGTGCCAGCAGTTTGATGGACACCGGGGAGCTGTTTTTT,NA,TRBJ2-2,TRBV12-3/TRBV12-4,NA
CASSLRGVYGYTF,TGTGCCAGCAGTTTGAGAGGGGTCTATGGCTACACCTTC,NA,TRBJ1-2,TRBV28,NA
CATSDLGTSGGLQETQYF,TGTGCCACCAGTGATTTGGGGACTAGCGGGGGGCTGCAAGAGACCCAGTACTTC,TRBD2,TRBJ2-5,TRBV24-1,NA